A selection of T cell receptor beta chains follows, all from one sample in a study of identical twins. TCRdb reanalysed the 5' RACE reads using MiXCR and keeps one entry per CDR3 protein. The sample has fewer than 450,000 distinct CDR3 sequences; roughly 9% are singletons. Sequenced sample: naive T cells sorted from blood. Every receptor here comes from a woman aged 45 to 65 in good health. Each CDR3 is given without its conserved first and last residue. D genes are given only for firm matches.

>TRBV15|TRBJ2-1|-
ATSRDRPDEQF
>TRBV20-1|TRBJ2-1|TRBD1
SARGFRGWSEQF
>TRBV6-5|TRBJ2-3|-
ASSYHAGTDTQY
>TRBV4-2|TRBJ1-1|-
ASSPPHRNTEAF
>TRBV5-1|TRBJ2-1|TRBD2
ASSLEGLGQF
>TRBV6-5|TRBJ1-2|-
ASSYSQLRGNYGYT
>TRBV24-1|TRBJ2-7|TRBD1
ATSDPGQGFYEQY
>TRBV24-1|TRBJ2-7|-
ATSDRVNAYEQY
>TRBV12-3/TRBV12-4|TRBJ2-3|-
ASSLGFRGHSTDTQY
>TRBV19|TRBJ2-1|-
ASSIGLNNEQF
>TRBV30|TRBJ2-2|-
AWNIGQNTGELF
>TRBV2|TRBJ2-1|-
ASMEGFYNEQF
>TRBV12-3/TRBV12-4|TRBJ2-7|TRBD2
ASSLASGRDYEQY
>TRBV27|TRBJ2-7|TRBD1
ASSLYWTGAYEQY
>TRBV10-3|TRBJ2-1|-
AISESRGQNNEQF
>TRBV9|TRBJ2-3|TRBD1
ASSVWTGAPDTQY
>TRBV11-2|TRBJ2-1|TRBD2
ASSLWAGGPYNEQF
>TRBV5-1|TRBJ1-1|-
ASYLTGNTEAF
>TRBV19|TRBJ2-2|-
ASSIWRDTGELF
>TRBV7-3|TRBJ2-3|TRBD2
ASSLDRMPGGPLPHSTDTQY
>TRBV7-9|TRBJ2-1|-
ASSLFQGGSGEQF
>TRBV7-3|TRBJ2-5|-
ASSPTPQETQY
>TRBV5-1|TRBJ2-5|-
ASSLSPWETQY
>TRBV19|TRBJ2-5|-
ASSPLGARNQETQY
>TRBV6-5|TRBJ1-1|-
ASSYSRRGVEAF
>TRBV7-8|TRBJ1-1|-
ASSFRTSRNAF